A single sample gave rise to the 4 T cell receptor beta chains below, sequenced in a study of Graves' ophthalmopathy and Graves' hyperthyroidism. Transcripts of RNA were the source for amplifying TCR beta CDR3 regions. HTBI-primed RT-PCR formed the first round, and a multiplex PCR formed the second. TCRdb recomputed calls from the multiplex PCR reads with MiXCR, one row per CDR3 protein. The profile shows a few hundred thousand distinct CDR3 sequences, 15% to 20% of them singletons. The source material was peripheral blood. All receptors come from an adult man with Graves' ophthalmopathy.

This clonotype was seen at least ten times. V gene TRBV7-9 combines with J gene TRBJ2-7; 8 bases match TRBD1. CDR3 length: 13 residues. V gave up 4 bases and J gave up 5 bases; unmatched junction bases: 4. Germline CDR1 is SEHNR and CDR2 is FQNEAQ (reference sequence). The CDR3: CASSYRDRHEQYF. The CDR3 DNA reads as TGTGCCAGCAGCTACCGGGACAGGCACGAGCAGTACTTC.

On this clonotype itself: A much larger clone lies a single base off, so this may be a read error. No conserved phenylalanine or tryptophan is present at the end of the CDR3, so a read error is the likely explanation. The J gene is TRBJ1-1, the V gene TRBV3-1; tentative D call: TRBD1 (6 bases). The CDR3 runs 15 residues. Trimming removed 2 bases from V and 0 bases from J, with 10 bases in between. Per the germline V gene, CDR1 is LGHDT and CDR2 is YNNKEL (reference sequence). The CDR3 loop reads CASSQRGRMNTEAFS. CDR3 DNA sequence: TGTGCCAGCAGCCAAAGGGGGAGAATGAACACTGAAGCTTTCTCT.

The rearrangement uses TRBV20-1 and TRBJ2-5, with D perhaps assigned TRBD1 or TRBD2 (5 bases each). From germline, CDR1 is DFQATT and CDR2 SNEGSKA (reference sequence). The CDR3 sequence is 15 residues long. V was cut by 2 bases and J by 5 bases, with 18 bases left in between. DNA of the CDR3: TGCAGTGCTAGATATCCGGGACCCGCACAGGAGACCCAGTACTTC. Its protein product is CSARYPGPAQETQYF.

This clonotype was seen many times. The genes are TRBV6-2 or TRBV6-3 and TRBJ2-5; perhaps TRBD1 as D (6 bases). The germline gives CDR1 MNHEY, CDR2 SVGEGT. This CDR3 is built from 15 residues. The V end lost 2 bases, the J end lost 2 bases, and 12 bases lay between the germline ends. The CDR3 nucleotides read TGTGCCAGCAGTTACCAGATGACAGGACAAGAGACCCAGTACTTC. Protein: CASSYQMTGQETQYF.